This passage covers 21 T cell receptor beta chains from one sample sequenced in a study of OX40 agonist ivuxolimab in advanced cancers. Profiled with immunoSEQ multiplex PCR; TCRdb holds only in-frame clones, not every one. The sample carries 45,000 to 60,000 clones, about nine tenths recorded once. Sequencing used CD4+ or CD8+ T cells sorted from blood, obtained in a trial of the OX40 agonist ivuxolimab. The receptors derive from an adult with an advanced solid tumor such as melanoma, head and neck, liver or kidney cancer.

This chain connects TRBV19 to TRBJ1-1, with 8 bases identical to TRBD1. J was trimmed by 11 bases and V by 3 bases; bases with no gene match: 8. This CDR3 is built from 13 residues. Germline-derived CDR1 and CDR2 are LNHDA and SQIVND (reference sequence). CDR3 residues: CASSIQYTGGAFF. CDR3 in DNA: TGTGCCAGTAGTATTCAATATACAGGGGGGGCTTTCTTT.

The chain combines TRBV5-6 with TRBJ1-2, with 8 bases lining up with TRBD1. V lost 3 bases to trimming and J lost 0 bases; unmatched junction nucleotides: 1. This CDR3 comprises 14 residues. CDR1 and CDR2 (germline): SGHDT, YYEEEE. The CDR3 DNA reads TGTGCCAGCAGCTCGGGACAGGCTAACTATGGCTACACCTTC. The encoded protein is CASSSGQANYGYTF. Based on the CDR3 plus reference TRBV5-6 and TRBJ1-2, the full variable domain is DAGVTQSPTHLIKTRGQQVTLRCSPKSGHDTVSWYQQALGQGPQFIFQYYEEEERQRGNFPDRFSGHQFPNYSSELNVNALLLGDSALYLCASSSGQANYGYTFGSGTRLTVV.

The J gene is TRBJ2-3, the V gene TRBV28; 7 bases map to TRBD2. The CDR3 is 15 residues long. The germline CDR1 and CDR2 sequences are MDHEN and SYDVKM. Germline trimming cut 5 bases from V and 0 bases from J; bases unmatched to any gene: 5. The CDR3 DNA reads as TGTGCCAGCAGTACTAGGACTAGTAGCACAGATACGCAGTATTTT. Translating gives CASSTRTSSTDTQYF.

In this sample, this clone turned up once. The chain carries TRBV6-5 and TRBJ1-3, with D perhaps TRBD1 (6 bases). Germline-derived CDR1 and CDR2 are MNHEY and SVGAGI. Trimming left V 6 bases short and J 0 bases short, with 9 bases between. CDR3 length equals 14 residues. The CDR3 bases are TGTGCCAGCAGACAGGGCCTCTCTGGAAACACCATATATTTT. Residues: CASRQGLSGNTIYF.

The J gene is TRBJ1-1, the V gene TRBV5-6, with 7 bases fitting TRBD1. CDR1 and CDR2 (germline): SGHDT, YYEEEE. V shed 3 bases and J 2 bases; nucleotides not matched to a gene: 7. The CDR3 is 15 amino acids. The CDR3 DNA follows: TGTGCCAGCAGCTCACCCCGACAGGGAAACACTGAAGCTTTCTTT. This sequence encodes CASSSPRQGNTEAFF.

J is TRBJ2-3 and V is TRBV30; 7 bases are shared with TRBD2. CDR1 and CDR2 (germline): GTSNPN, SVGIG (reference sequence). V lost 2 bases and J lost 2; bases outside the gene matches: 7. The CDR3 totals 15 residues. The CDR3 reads CAWSRDGGFTDTQYF. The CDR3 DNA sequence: TGTGCCTGGAGTCGGGACGGGGGGTTCACAGATACGCAGTATTTT.

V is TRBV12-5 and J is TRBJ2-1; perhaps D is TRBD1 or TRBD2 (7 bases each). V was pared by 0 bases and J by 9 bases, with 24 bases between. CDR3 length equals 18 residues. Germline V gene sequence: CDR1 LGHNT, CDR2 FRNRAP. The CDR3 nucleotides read TGTGCTAGTGGTTTGGTACTGGTAGGGACAGCGGGATCCGGTGAGCAGTTCTTC. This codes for CASGLVLVGTAGSGEQFF.

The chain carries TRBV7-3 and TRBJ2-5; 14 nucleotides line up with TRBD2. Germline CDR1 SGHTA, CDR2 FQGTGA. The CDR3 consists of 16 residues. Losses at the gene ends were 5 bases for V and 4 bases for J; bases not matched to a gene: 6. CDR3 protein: CASSQGTSGSRETQYF. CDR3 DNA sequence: TGTGCCAGCAGCCAAGGGACTAGCGGGAGTAGAGAGACCCAGTACTTC.

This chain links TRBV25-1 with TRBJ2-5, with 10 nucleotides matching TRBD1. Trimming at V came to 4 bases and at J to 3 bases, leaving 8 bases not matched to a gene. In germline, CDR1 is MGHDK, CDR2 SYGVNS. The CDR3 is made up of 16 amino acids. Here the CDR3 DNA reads TGTGCCAGCAGTGCCTCCGGGACAGGGGTAAAAGAGACCCAGTACTTC. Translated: CASSASGTGVKETQYF.

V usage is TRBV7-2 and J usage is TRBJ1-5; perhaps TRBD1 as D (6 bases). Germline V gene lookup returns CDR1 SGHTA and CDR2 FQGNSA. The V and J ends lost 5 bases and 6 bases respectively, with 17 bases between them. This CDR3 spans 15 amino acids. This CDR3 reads CASSPGRGASQPQHF. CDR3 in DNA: TGTGCCAGCAGCCCCGGCCGGGGGGCCAGTCAGCCCCAGCATTTT.

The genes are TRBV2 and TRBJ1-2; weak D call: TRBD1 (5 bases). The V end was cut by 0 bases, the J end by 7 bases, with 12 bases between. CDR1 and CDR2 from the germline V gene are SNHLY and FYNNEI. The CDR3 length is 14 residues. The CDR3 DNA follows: TGTGCCAGCAGTGAAGCACGGGGGGTGGGTGGCTACACCTTC. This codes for CASSEARGVGGYTF.

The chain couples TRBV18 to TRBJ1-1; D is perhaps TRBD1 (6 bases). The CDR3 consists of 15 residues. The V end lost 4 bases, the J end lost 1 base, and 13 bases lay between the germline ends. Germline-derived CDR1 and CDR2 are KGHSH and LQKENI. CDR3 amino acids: CASSLDSFRNTEAFF. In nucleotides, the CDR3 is TGTGCCAGCTCACTGGACAGTTTTAGGAACACTGAAGCTTTCTTT.

In DNA form, the CDR3 reads TGTGCCAGCAGCGTGACTAGCTCTGCCTACGAGCAGTACTTC. Residues: CASSVTSSAYEQYF. The chain uses TRBV5-5 and TRBJ2-7, with 7 bases aligning to TRBD2. Germline values: CDR1 SGHKS, CDR2 YYEKEE (reference sequence). Trimming at V came to 4 bases and at J to 2 bases, leaving 6 bases not matched to a gene. This CDR3 comprises 14 residues.

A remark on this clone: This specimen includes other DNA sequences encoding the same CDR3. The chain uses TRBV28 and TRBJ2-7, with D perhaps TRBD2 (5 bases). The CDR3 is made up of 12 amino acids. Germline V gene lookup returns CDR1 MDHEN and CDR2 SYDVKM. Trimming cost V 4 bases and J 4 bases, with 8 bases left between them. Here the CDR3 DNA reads TGTGCCAGCAGTTCGGGGTTATACGAGCAGTACTTC. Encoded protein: CASSSGLYEQYF.

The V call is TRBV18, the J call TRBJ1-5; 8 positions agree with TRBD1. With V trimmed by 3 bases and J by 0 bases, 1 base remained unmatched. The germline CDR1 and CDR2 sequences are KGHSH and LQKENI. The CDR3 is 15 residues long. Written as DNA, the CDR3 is TGTGCCAGCTCACCGGACAGGGCTAGCAATCAGCCCCAGCATTTT. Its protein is CASSPDRASNQPQHF.

The CDR3 region is CASSYSSYQETQYF. The CDR3 DNA reads as TGTGCCAGCAGTTACTCGAGTTATCAGGAGACCCAGTACTTC. J is TRBJ2-5 and V is TRBV6-5; no firm D call. V lost 0 bases, J lost 5 bases, and 10 bases lay in between. The CDR3 runs 14 residues. CDR1 and CDR2 from the germline V gene are MNHEY and SVGAGI.

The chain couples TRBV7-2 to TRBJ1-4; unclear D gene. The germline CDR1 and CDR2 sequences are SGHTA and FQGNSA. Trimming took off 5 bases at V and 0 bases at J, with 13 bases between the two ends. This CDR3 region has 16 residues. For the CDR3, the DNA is TGTGCCAGCAGCCCCCGAGGGCCTGCAACTAATGAAAAACTGTTTTTT. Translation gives CASSPRGPATNEKLFF.

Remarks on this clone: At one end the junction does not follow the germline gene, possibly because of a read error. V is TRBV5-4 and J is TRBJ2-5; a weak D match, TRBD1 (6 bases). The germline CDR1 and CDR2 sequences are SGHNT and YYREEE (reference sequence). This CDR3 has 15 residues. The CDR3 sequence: CASFSDRGGQGTQYF. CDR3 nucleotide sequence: TGTGCCAGCTTCTCGGACAGAGGGGGTCAAGGGACCCAGTACTTC.

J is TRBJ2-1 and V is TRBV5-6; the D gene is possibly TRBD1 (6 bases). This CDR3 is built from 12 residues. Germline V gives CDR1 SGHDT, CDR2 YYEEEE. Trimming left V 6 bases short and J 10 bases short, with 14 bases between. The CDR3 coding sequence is TGTGCCAGCAACCCTTTCAGGGGAGAGCAGTTCTTC. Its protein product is CASNPFRGEQFF. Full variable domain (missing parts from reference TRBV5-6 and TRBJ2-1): DAGVTQSPTHLIKTRGQQVTLRCSPKSGHDTVSWYQQALGQGPQFIFQYYEEEERQRGNFPDRFSGHQFPNYSSELNVNALLLGDSALYLCASNPFRGEQFFGPGTRLTVL.

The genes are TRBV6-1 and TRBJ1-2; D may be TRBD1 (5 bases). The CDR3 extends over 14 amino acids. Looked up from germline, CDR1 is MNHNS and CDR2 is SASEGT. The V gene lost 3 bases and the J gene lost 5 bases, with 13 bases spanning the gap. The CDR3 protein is CASSENGARYGYTF. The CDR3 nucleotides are TGTGCCAGCAGTGAGAATGGGGCCAGGTATGGCTACACCTTC.

The CDR3 region has the DNA TGTGCCAGCAGTGGAGGCAGGTCCCCCACAGATACGCAGTATTTT. As protein: CASSGGRSPTDTQYF. V gene TRBV2 combines with J gene TRBJ2-3; D gene unclear. The CDR3 is 15 residues long. Germline CDR1 SNHLY, CDR2 FYNNEI. Trimming took off 4 bases at V and 2 bases at J, with 13 bases between the two ends. The whole variable domain, filled in from reference TRBV2 and TRBJ2-3, reads EPEVTQTPSHQVTQMGQEVILRCVPISNHLYFYWYRQILGQKVEFLVSFYNNEISEKSEIFDDQFSVERPDGSNFTLKIRSTKLEDSAMYFCASSGGRSPTDTQYFGPGTRLTVL.